This T cell receptor beta chain derives from a study of vaccination and CD4 T cells after COVID-19. Comments on this clonotype: Its antigen is unknown.

Described treatment: 10-day PBMC culture with coronavirus spike peptide pools or control peptides (ViraFEST assay). The Oncomine TCR Beta short-read assay was applied to DNA of cultured CD4+ T cells. TCRdb re-analysed the PCR reads in MiXCR, keeping a single row per CDR3 protein. Of several thousand distinct CDR3 sequences listed, around two fifths are singletons. The clonotype comes from a human donor who had recovered from COVID-19. The sample was CD4+ T cells from blood, cultured in vitro.

CDR3 bases: TGCAGTGCTAGAGATAGAGACAATCAGCCCCAGCATTTT. As protein: CSARDRDNQPQHF. The J gene is TRBJ1-5, the V gene TRBV20-1; D gene ambiguous. CDR3 length equals 13 residues. Trimming removed 0 bases from V and 3 bases from J, with 6 bases in between. CDR1 and CDR2 (germline): DFQATT, SNEGSKA (reference sequence).